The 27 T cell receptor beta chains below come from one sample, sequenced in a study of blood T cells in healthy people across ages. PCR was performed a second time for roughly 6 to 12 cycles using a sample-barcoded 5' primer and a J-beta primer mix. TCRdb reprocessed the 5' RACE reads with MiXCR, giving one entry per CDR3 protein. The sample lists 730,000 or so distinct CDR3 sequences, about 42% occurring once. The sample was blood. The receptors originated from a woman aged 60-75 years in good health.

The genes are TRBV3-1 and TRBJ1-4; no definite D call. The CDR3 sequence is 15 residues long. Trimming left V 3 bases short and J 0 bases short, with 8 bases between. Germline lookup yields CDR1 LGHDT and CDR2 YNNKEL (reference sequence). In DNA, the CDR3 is TGTGCCAGCAGCCATTGGTCAGCAACTAATGAAAAACTGTTTTTT. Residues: CASSHWSATNEKLFF. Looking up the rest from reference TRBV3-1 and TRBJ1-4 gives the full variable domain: DTAVSQTPKYLVTQMGNDKSIKCEQNLGHDTMYWYKQDSKKFLKIMFSYNNKELIINETVPNRFSPKSPDKAHLNLHINSLELGDSAVYFCASSHWSATNEKLFFGSGTQLSVL.

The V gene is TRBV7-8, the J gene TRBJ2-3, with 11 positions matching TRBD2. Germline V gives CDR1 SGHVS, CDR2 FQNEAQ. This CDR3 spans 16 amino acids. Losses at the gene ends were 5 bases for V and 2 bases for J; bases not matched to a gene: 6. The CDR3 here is CASSGRLAGLTDTQYF. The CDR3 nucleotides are TGTGCCAGCAGCGGCAGACTAGCGGGGCTCACAGATACGCAGTATTTT.

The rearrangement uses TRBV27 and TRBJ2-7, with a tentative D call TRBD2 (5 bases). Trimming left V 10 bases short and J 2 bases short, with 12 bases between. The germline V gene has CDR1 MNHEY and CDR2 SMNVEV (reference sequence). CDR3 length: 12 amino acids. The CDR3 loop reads CATRGVTYEQYF. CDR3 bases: TGTGCCACCCGGGGAGTCACCTACGAGCAGTACTTC.

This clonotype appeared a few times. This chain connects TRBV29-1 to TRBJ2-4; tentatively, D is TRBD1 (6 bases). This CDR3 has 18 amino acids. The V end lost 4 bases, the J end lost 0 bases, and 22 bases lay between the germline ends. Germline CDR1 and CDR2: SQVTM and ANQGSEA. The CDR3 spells CSVGAGTTFELAKNIQYF. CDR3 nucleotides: TGCAGCGTTGGGGCAGGGACAACTTTCGAACTAGCCAAAAACATTCAGTACTTC.

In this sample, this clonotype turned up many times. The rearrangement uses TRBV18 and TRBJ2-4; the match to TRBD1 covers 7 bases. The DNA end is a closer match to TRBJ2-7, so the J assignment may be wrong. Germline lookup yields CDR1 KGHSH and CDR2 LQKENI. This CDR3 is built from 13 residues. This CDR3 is CASSSTGVNEQYF. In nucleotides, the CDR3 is TGTGCCAGCTCAAGTACAGGGGTCAACGAGCAGTACTTC.

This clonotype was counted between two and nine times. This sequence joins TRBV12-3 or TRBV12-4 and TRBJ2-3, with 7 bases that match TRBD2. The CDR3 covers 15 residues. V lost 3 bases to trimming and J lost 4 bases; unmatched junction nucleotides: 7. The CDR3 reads CASSFGGSFADTQYF. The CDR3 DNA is TGTGCCAGCAGTTTCGGCGGGAGTTTCGCAGATACGCAGTATTTT.

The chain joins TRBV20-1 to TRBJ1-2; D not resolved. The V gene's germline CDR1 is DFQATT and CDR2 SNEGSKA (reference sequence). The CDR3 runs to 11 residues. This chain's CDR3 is CTPRTGVGYTF. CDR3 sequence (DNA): TGCACCCCCCGGACGGGAGTTGGCTACACCTTC.

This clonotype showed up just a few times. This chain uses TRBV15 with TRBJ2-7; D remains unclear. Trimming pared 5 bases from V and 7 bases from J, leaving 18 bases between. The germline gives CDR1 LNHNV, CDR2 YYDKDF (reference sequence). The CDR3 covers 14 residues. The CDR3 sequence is CATSPTGRWNEQYF. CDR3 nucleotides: TGTGCCACCAGCCCGACTGGGCGGTGGAATGAGCAGTACTTC.

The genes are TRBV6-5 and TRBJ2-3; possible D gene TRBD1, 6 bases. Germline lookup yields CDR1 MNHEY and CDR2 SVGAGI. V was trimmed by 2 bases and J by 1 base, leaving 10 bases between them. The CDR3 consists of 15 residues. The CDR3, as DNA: TGTGCCAGCAGTTACGTGGCAGGGGGCACAGATACGCAGTATTTT. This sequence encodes CASSYVAGGTDTQYF.

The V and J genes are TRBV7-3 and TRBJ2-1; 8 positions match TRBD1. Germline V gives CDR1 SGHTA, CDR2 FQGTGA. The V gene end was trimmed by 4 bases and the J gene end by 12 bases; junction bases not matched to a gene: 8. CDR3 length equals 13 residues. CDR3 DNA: TGTGCCAGCAGCTCAGGACAGGGACGTGGGCAGTTCTTC. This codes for CASSSGQGRGQFF.

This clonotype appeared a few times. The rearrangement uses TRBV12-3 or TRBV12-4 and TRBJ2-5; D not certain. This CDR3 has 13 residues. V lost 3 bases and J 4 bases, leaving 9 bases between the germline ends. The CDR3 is CASSFLGLETQYF. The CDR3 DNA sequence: TGTGCCAGCAGTTTTTTAGGGTTAGAGACCCAGTACTTC.

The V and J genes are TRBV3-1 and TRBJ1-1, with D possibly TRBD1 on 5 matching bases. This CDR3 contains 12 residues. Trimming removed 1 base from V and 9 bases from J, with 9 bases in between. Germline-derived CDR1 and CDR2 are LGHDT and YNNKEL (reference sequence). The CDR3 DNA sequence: TGTGCCAGCAGCCAAGGGGGGAGTCAAGCTTTCTTT. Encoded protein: CASSQGGSQAFF.

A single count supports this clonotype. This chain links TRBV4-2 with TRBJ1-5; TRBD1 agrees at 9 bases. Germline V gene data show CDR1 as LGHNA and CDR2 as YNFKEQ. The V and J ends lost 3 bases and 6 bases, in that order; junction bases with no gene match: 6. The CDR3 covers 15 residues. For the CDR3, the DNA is TGTGCCAGCAGCCAGGGGGACAGGGCCAGTCAGCCCCAGCATTTT. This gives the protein CASSQGDRASQPQHF.

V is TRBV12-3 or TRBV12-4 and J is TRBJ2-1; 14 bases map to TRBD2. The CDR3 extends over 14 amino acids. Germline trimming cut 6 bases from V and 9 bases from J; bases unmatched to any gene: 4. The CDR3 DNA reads TGTGCCAGCAGGGGAGGACTAGCGGGGGGTGAGCAGTTCTTC. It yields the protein CASRGGLAGGEQFF.

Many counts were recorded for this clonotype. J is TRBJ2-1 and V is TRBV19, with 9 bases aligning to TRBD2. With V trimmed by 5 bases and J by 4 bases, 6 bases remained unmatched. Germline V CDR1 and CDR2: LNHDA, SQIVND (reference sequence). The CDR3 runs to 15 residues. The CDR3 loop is CASSPTSGQYNEQFF. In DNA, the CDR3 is TGTGCCAGTAGTCCGACTAGCGGCCAATACAATGAGCAGTTCTTC.

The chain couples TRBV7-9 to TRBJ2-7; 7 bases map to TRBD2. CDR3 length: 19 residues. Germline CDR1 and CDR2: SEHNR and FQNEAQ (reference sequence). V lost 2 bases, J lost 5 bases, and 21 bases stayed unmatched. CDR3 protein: CASSLSWGSAGAFPNEQYF. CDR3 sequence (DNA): TGTGCCAGCAGCTTAAGCTGGGGGTCGGCGGGAGCGTTCCCTAACGAGCAGTACTTC.

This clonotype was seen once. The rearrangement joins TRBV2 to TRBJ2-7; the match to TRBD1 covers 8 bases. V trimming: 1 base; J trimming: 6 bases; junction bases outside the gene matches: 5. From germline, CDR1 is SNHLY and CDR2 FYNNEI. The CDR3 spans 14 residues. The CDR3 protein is CASSEGQTGVEQYF. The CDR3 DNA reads TGTGCCAGCAGTGAAGGGCAGACAGGGGTCGAGCAGTACTTC.

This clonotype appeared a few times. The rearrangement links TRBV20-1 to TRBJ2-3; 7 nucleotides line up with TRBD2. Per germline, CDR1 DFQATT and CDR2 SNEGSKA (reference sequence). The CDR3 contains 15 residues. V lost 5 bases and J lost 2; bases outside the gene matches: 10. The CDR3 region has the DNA TGCAGTGCTCTCCTCGCGGGAGACCTCACAGATACGCAGTATTTT. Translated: CSALLAGDLTDTQYF.

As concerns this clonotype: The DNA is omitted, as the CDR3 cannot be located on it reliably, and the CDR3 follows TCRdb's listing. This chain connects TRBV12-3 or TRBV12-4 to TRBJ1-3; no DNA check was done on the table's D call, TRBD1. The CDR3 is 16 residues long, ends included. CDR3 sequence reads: CASSSSGASSGNTIYF.

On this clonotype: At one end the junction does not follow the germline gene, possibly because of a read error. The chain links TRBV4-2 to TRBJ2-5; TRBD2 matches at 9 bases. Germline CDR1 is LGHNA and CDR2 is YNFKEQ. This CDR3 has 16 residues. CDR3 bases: TGTGCCGGCAGCCAAGATTTGGCGGGGGGGAGGGAGACCCAGTACTTC. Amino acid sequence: CAGSQDLAGGRETQYF.

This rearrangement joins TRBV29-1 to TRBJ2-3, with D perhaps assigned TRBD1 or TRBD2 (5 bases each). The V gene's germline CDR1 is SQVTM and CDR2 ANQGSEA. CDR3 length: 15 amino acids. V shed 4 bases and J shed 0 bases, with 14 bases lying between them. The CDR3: CSVGRERDSTDTQYF. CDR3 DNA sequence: TGCAGCGTTGGACGAGAGAGGGACAGCACAGATACGCAGTATTTT.

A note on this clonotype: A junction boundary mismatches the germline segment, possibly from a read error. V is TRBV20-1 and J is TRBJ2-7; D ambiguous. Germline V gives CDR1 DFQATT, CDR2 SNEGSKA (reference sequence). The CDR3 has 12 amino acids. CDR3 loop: CGAADGSYEQYF. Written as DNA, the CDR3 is TGCGGTGCCGCGGACGGATCCTACGAGCAGTACTTC.

CDR3 in DNA: TGCAGTGCTAGTGACGCACACACCTATGGCTACACCTTC. Amino acid sequence: CSASDAHTYGYTF. V is TRBV20-1 and J is TRBJ1-2; D gene uncertain. The germline gives CDR1 DFQATT, CDR2 SNEGSKA (reference sequence). The CDR3 runs 13 residues. Deletions cut 3 bases from V and 4 bases from J, with 12 bases between.

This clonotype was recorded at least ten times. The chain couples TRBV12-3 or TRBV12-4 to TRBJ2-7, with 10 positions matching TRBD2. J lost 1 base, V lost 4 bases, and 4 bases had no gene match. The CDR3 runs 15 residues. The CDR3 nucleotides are TGTGCCAGCAGTTCCAGGACTAGCGGATCCTACGAGCAGTACTTC. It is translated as CASSSRTSGSYEQYF.

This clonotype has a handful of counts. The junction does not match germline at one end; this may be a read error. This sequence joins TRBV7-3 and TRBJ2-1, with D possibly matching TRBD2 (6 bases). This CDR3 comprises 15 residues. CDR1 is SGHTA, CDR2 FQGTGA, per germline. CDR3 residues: CASSETGTSYNEQFF. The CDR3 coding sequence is TGCGCCAGCAGCGAAACCGGGACTTCCTACAATGAGCAGTTCTTC.

The CDR3 nucleotides read TGTGCCAGCGGGGGGCTTGCCAAGGCAGATACGCAGTATTTT. Its protein is CASGGLAKADTQYF. This chain connects TRBV25-1 to TRBJ2-3; D may correspond to TRBD1 or TRBD2 (6 bases each). Germline V gene data show CDR1 as MGHDK and CDR2 as SYGVNS. Trimming removed 8 bases from V and 4 bases from J, with 16 bases in between. This CDR3 contains 14 residues.

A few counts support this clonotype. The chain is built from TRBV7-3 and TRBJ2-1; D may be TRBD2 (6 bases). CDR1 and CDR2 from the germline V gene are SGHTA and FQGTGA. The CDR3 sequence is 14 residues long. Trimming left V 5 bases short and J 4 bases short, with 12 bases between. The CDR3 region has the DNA TGTGCCAGCAGCCCCCGGGGGACTTACAATGAGCAGTTCTTC. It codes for CASSPRGTYNEQFF.